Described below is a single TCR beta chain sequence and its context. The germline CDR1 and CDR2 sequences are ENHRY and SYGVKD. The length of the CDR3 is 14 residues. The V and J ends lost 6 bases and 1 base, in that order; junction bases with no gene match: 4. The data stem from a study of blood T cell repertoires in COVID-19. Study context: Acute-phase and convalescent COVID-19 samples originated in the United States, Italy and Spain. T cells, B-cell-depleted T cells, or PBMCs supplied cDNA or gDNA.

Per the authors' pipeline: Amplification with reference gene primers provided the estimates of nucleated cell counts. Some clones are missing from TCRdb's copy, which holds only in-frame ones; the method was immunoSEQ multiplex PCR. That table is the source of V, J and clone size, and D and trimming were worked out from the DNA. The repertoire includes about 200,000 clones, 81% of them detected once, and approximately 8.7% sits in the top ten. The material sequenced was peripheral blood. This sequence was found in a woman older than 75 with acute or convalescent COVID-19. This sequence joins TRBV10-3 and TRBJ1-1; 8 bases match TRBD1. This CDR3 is CAISQDRANTEAFF. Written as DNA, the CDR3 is TGTGCCATCAGCCAGGACAGGGCGAACACTGAAGCTTTCTTT.